These T cell receptor beta chains were read from a single sample in a study of T cells in Graves' hyperthyroidism and ophthalmopathy. TCRdb used MiXCR to reprocess the multiplex PCR reads, holding one entry per CDR3 protein. The sample records about 380,000 distinct CDR3 sequences, around 18% being singletons. The sequenced sample consisted of blood. The receptors were sampled from a young man with Graves' ophthalmopathy. Each CDR3 is given with its conserved first and last residue. Each record gives: clone size, D gene, CDR3 length, J gene, V gene, CDR3 DNA, CDR3 protein. D genes are given only for firm matches. Clone size is not always given. Where it is, it says once, few, many or a class for expanded clones.

many,NA,17,TRBJ2-3,TRBV6-5,TGTGCCAGCAGTTACCGGGCTGTCGGTACCCGCACAGATACGCAGTATTTT,CASSYRAVGTRTDTQYF
NA,TRBD2,15,TRBJ2-2,TRBV27,TGTGCCAGCAGTTCAGGGACTAGTGGCACCGGGGAGCTGTTTTTT,CASSSGTSGTGELFF
NA,TRBD1,13,TRBJ1-2,TRBV6-1,TGCGCCAGCAGTGAGTTTCCAGGGACAGGATACACCTTC,CASSEFPGTGYTF
NA,NA,14,TRBJ2-2,TRBV20-1,TGCAGTGTTAGGGGAACAGGGAACACCGGGGAGCTGTTTTTT,CSVRGTGNTGELFF
NA,NA,13,TRBJ2-3,TRBV4-2,TGTGCCAGCAGCCAAGAAGGGGGTCTCGCGCAGTATTTT,CASSQEGGLAQYF
many,NA,14,TRBJ1-2,TRBV28,TGTGCCAGCAGTTTTTTGGAGGGGACCTATGGCTACACCTTC,CASSFLEGTYGYTF
NA,NA,17,TRBJ2-2,TRBV10-3,TGTGCCATCAGCCAACAAGGGACGTTGGCGAACACCGGGGAGCTGTTTTTT,CAISQQGTLANTGELFF
few,TRBD1,17,TRBJ1-1,TRBV5-5,TGTGCCAGCAGCTCCGTCCCGGGACAGGGGTGGAACACTGAAGCTTTCTTT,CASSSVPGQGWNTEAFF
many,NA,14,TRBJ2-3,TRBV14,TGTGCCAGCAGCCAAAGCAGACGCACAGATACGCAGTATTTT,CASSQSRRTDTQYF
many,NA,13,TRBJ1-1,TRBV27,TGTGCCAGCAGTCCTCGGACGGGGCCTGAAGCTTTCTTT,CASSPRTGPEAFF
few,NA,14,TRBJ2-5,TRBV9,TGTGCCAGCAGCCCAAGGACTGACGAGGGGACCCAGTACTTC,CASSPRTDEGTQYF
NA,NA,13,TRBJ1-3,TRBV25-1,TGTGCCAGCAGTGACTCCCAAGGAAACACCATATATTTT,CASSDSQGNTIYF
NA,NA,17,TRBJ2-5,TRBV12-3/TRBV12-4,TGTGCCAGCAGTTTAGTGTTAGGGCGGGCCTTTAGTGAGACCCAGTACTTC,CASSLVLGRAFSETQYF
few,TRBD2,15,TRBJ2-2,TRBV7-7,TGTGCCAGCAGCACTAGCGGGGCTGGGGCCGGGGAGCTGTTTTTT,CASSTSGAGAGELFF
NA,NA,12,TRBJ1-2,TRBV9,TGTGCCAGCAGCTTCGATAGGGGGGGCTACACCTTC,CASSFDRGGYTF
many,NA,11,TRBJ1-2,TRBV20-1,TGCAGTGCTGGACCCCAGTCGGACTACACCTTC,CSAGPQSDYTF
NA,TRBD2,14,TRBJ2-1,TRBV7-9,TGTGCCAGCAGTCTAGACGCTAGCGGGGGTGAGCAGTTCTTC,CASSLDASGGEQFF
NA,TRBD1,14,TRBJ2-7,TRBV4-1,TGCGCCAGCAGCGGTCCCGGGACAGGGTCCGAGCAGTACTTC,CASSGPGTGSEQYF
NA,TRBD1,14,TRBJ1-1,TRBV27,TGTGCCAGCGGGGGTAGGGACAGGGGGCTTGAAGCTTTCTTT,CASGGRDRGLEAFF
few,NA,16,TRBJ1-6,TRBV7-8,TGTGCCAGCAGCTTAGGGGTGGAGGGTGTTGGTTCACCCCTCCACTTT,CASSLGVEGVGSPLHF
NA,NA,13,TRBJ1-1,TRBV6-5,TGTGCCAGCAGTTCGACAGTAAACACTGAAGCTTCCTTT,CASSSTVNTEASF
NA,TRBD1,16,TRBJ1-1,TRBV20-1,TGCAGTGCTAGTTCCCTGGGACAGGGAGTCAACACTGAAGCTTTCTTT,CSASSLGQGVNTEAFF
NA,NA,15,TRBJ1-6,TRBV6-5,TGTGCCAGCAGTTACTCCAGGCCCTACCTAGGATCCCTCCACTTT,CASSYSRPYLGSLHF
many,TRBD2,17,TRBJ2-4,TRBV11-2,TGTGCCAGCAGCTTGCTCCCGGCGGGGGGCGAGGGAAACATTCAGTACTTC,CASSLLPAGGEGNIQYF
NA,TRBD1,15,TRBJ2-7,TRBV9,TGTGCCAGCAGCCCTAGGACAGGCGATTCCTACGAGCAGTACTTC,CASSPRTGDSYEQYF
many,TRBD2,17,TRBJ2-3,TRBV27,TGTGCCAGCAGGGGGCGGGGGGTTAGTAAAAGCACAGATACGCAGTATTTT,CASRGRGVSKSTDTQYF
few,NA,13,TRBJ1-4,TRBV4-1,TGCGCCAGCAGCCTCTTGACTGGGGAAAAACTGTTTTTT,CASSLLTGEKLFF
many,NA,13,TRBJ1-1,TRBV6-1,TGTGCCAGCAGTGCGCGAGGGACGGCTGAAGCTTTCTTT,CASSARGTAEAFF
NA,NA,14,TRBJ1-2,TRBV6-5,TGTGCCAGCAGTTACTCAGTCAGGAACTATGGCTACACCTTC,CASSYSVRNYGYTF
few,TRBD1,16,TRBJ2-3,TRBV9,TGTGCCAGCAGCGTAGCCGACAGGGGTGGAACAGATACGCAGTATTTT,CASSVADRGGTDTQYF
many,NA,15,TRBJ2-3,TRBV20-1,TGCAGTGCCAGTAGAGAGGGGGGGCAGGTAGATACGCAGTATTTT,CSASREGGQVDTQYF
NA,NA,13,TRBJ1-1,TRBV6-4,TGTGCCAGCAGTGACTCAGCGAACACTGAAGCTTTCTTT,CASSDSANTEAFF
NA,TRBD2,16,TRBJ2-3,TRBV5-5,TGTGCCAGCAGCCGACCCCTAGCGGGGGAGGGGGATACGCAGTATTTT,CASSRPLAGEGDTQYF
few,TRBD2,17,TRBJ2-5,TRBV24-1,TGTGCCACCAGTGATTTGCAAGGCGGGGGGGCCCTTGAGACCCAGTACTTC,CATSDLQGGGALETQYF
many,NA,14,TRBJ2-3,TRBV5-1,TGCGCCAGCGCCACGAGCCTAAGCACAGATACGCAGTATTTT,CASATSLSTDTQYF
NA,TRBD1,16,TRBJ1-2,TRBV9,TGTGCCAGCACCCACAGAGAGACAGGGGTATACTATGGCTACACCTTC,CASTHRETGVYYGYTF
few,TRBD1,19,TRBJ2-5,TRBV10-1,TGCGCCGAGCACGGCCGGGACAGGGGCCCGAGGCGGGTTGAGGAGACCCAGTACTTC,CAEHGRDRGPRRVEETQYF
NA,NA,13,TRBJ1-6,TRBV7-3,TGTGCCAGCAGCTTAGGGGAGATTTCACCCCTCCACTTT,CASSLGEISPLHF
many,TRBD1,15,TRBJ2-7,TRBV28,TGTGCCACCGAACGAGGGGGACAGAGCGTTACGGGGCAGTACTTC,CATERGGQSVTGQYF
few,NA,16,TRBJ2-2,TRBV5-6,TGTGCCAGCCAGGTTGATGGGCACACTAACACCGGGGAGCTGTTTTTT,CASQVDGHTNTGELFF
many,NA,15,TRBJ2-1,TRBV5-1,TGCGCCAGCAGCTTGAGGACGGGGGCCTACAATGAGCAGTTCTTC,CASSLRTGAYNEQFF
few,NA,14,TRBJ2-1,TRBV10-2,TGCGCCACCAGAACCCCGATGCCCTACAATGAGCAGTTCTTC,CATRTPMPYNEQFF
NA,TRBD2,15,TRBJ2-1,TRBV12-3/TRBV12-4,TGTGCCAGCTGGGGACTAGCGGCCTCCTACAATGAGCAGTTCTTC,CASWGLAASYNEQFF
NA,NA,14,TRBJ2-7,TRBV4-2,TGTGCCAGCAGCCAAGTAGTTGATCCGGACGAGCAGTACTTC,CASSQVVDPDEQYF
NA,TRBD2,15,TRBJ2-1,TRBV9,TGTGCCAGCAGCGCGGGACTAGCGGGGGGAATTGAGCAGTTCTTC,CASSAGLAGGIEQFF
few,NA,13,TRBJ1-4,TRBV6-2/TRBV6-3,TGTGCCAGCAATTTTGCGGGGAATGAAAAACTGTTTTTT,CASNFAGNEKLFF
many,NA,13,TRBJ2-7,TRBV20-1,TGCAGAGCAGTAGACGGTGTCTCCTACGAGCAGTACTTC,CRAVDGVSYEQYF
few,NA,11,TRBJ2-1,TRBV28,TGTGCCAGCAGTTGGGGGTATGAGCAGTTCTTC,CASSWGYEQFF
few,TRBD1,14,TRBJ1-2,TRBV20-1,TGCAGTGCTAGGGACAGGGTACGCAACTATGGCTACACCTTC,CSARDRVRNYGYTF
NA,TRBD1,14,TRBJ1-1,TRBV30,TGTGCCTGGAGTGTCGGGACAGGGGGCACTGAAGCTTTCTTT,CAWSVGTGGTEAFF
many,TRBD1,16,TRBJ2-2,TRBV2,TGTGCCAGCTGGACAAACAGGGGAAGGGGCGCCGGGGAGCTGTTTTTT,CASWTNRGRGAGELFF
many,TRBD1,14,TRBJ1-5,TRBV6-1,TGTGCCAGCAGTGCCGGACAGGGTGGGCAGCCCCAGCATTTT,CASSAGQGGQPQHF
NA,NA,15,TRBJ1-4,TRBV19,TGTGCCAGTAGTATAGATCGAGGGGACCGTGAAAAACTGTTTTTT,CASSIDRGDREKLFF
many,NA,13,TRBJ1-5,TRBV19,TGTGCCAGTAAGGAGGGGACCGATCAGCCCCAGCATTTT,CASKEGTDQPQHF
few,NA,16,TRBJ2-3,TRBV6-1,TGTGCCAGCAGTGAACTGGACGGGGTTGCGGGAGATACGCAGTATTTT,CASSELDGVAGDTQYF
many,TRBD1,16,TRBJ2-3,TRBV12-3/TRBV12-4,TGTGCCAACAGTATACCACAGGGGGCGGAGGCAGATACGCAGTATTTT,CANSIPQGAEADTQYF
NA,NA,15,TRBJ1-4,TRBV9,TGTGCCAGCAGCGTAGGGGTCACAACTAATGAAAAACTGTTTTTT,CASSVGVTTNEKLFF
few,NA,13,TRBJ1-2,TRBV5-1,TGCGCCAGCAACGCCGGGGAAGCCTATGGCTACACCTTC,CASNAGEAYGYTF
few,TRBD1,16,TRBJ1-2,TRBV24-1,TGTGCCACCAGTGTTTCCGGGACAGGGGAAAACTATGGCTACACCTTC,CATSVSGTGENYGYTF